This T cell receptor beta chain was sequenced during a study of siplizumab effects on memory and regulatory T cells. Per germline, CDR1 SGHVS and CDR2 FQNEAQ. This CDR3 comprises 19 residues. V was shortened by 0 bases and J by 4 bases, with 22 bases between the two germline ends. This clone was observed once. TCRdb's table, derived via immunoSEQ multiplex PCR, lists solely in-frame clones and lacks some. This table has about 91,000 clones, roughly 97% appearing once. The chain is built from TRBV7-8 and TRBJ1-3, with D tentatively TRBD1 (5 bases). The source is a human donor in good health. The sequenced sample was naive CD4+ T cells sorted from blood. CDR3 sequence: CASSLARIGVLDKGNTIYF. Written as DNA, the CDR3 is TGTGCCAGCAGCTTAGCGAGAATAGGGGTACTAGACAAAGGAAACACCATATATTTT.